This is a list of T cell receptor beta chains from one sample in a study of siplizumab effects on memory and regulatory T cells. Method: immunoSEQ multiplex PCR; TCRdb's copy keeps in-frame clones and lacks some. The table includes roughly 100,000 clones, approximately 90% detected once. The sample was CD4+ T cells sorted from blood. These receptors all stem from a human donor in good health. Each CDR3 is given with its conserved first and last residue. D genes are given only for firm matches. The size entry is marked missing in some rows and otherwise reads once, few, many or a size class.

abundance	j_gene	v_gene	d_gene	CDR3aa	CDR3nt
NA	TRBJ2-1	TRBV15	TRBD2	CATSRPGTSVYNEQFF	TGTGCCACCAGCAGGCCAGGGACTAGCGTTTACAATGAGCAGTTCTTC
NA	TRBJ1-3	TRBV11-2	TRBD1	CASSRTGGRFSGNTIYF	TGTGCCAGCAGCCGAACAGGGGGGCGCTTCTCTGGAAACACCATATATTTT
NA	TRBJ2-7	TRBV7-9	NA	CASSLNAGGESGYEQYF	TGTGCCAGCAGCTTAAACGCGGGCGGGGAGTCAGGCTACGAGCAGTACTTC
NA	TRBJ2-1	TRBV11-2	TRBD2	CASSPTSGSSTEQFF	TGTGCCAGCAGCCCTACTAGCGGGAGTTCCACTGAGCAGTTCTTC
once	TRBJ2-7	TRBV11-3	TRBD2	CASSLEGGSSYEQYF	TGTGCCAGCAGCTTAGAGGGCGGGAGTTCCTACGAGCAGTACTTC
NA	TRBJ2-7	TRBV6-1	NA	CASSEAYGGYEQYF	TGTGCCAGCAGTGAAGCGTATGGGGGTTACGAGCAGTACTTC
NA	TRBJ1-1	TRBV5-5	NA	CASSLYRSVQGNTEAFF	TGTGCCAGCAGCTTGTACAGGTCCGTCCAAGGGAACACTGAAGCTTTCTTT
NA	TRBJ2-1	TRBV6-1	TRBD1	CASKSGGQNNEQFF	TGTGCCAGCAAGTCAGGGGGACAGAACAATGAGCAGTTCTTC
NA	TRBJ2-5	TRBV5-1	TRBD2	CASSSGLAGRETQYF	TGCGCCAGCAGCTCGGGACTAGCGGGACGGGAGACCCAGTACTTC
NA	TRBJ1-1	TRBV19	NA	CASHPPGRGAFF	TGTGCCAGTCACCCCCCGGGGCGTGGAGCTTTCTTT
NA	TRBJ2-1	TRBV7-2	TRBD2	CASSSSGVSYNEQFF	TGTGCCAGCAGCTCCAGCGGGGTTTCCTACAATGAGCAGTTCTTC
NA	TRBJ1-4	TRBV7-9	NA	CASSPRGAGEKLFF	TGTGCCAGCAGCCCGCGGGGGGCGGGTGAAAAACTGTTTTTT
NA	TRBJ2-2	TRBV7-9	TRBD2	CASSFPRTTSANTGELFF	TGTGCCAGCAGCTTCCCCCGGACGACTAGCGCGAACACCGGGGAGCTGTTTTTT
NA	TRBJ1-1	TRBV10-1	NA	CASSGQMNTEAFF	TGCGCCAGCAGTGGTCAAATGAACACTGAAGCTTTCTTT
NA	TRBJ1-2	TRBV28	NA	CASGDRPNYGYTF	TGTGCCAGCGGAGACAGGCCGAACTATGGCTACACCTTC
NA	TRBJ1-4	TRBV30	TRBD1	CAWSLQGGGKGKLFF	TGTGCCTGGAGCCTCCAGGGAGGGGGCAAAGGAAAACTGTTTTTT
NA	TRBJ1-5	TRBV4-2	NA	CASSQEGRSNQPQHF	TGTGCCAGCAGCCAAGAGGGACGGTCCAATCAGCCCCAGCATTTT
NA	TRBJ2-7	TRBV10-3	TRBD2	CATTEVPSGSYEQYF	TGTGCCACCACCGAGGTTCCTAGCGGCTCCTACGAGCAGTACTTC
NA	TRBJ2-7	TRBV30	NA	CACKKGRGDEQYF	TGTGCCTGTAAGAAGGGGCGAGGCGACGAGCAGTACTTC
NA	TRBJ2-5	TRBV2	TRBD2	CASSGGYVGLAGVQETQYF	TGTGCCAGCAGTGGAGGGTATGTGGGACTAGCGGGAGTCCAAGAGACCCAGTACTTC
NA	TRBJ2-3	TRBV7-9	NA	CASSLGSGGITDTQYF	TGTGCCAGCAGCTTAGGGTCTGGCGGGATCACAGATACGCAGTATTTT
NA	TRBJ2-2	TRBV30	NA	CAWSIYADTGELFF	TGTGCCTGGAGTATCTACGCCGACACCGGGGAGCTGTTTTTT
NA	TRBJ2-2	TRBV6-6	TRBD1	CASRPTGGAYGGELFF	TGTGCCAGCAGGCCTACAGGGGGCGCTTATGGCGGGGAGCTGTTTTTT
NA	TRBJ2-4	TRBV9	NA	CASSPEVTALAKNIQYF	TGTGCCAGCAGCCCAGAGGTCACCGCCCTGGCCAAAAACATTCAGTACTTC
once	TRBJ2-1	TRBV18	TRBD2	CASSPRGAGADNEQFF	TGTGCCAGCTCGCCTCGTGGAGCGGGGGCGGACAATGAGCAGTTCTTC
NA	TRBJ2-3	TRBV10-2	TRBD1	CASRGDRFTDTQYF	TGCGCCTCCCGAGGGGACAGATTCACAGATACGCAGTATTTT
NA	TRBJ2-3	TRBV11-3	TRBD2	CASSFTSGTTDTQYF	TGTGCCAGCAGCTTCACTAGCGGCACCACAGATACGCAGTATTTT
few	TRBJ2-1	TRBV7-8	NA	CASSPPGSYNEQFF	TGTGCCAGCAGCCCCCCAGGCTCCTACAATGAGCAGTTCTTC
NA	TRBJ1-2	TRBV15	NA	CATSRDLQADGYTF	TGTGCCACCAGCAGAGACCTACAGGCGGATGGCTACACCTTC
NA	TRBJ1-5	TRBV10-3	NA	CAISANQGKQPQHF	TGTGCCATCAGTGCAAATCAGGGAAAACAGCCCCAGCATTTT
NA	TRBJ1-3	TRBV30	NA	CAWRGLGGNTIYF	TGTGCCTGGAGGGGATTGGGGGGAAACACCATATATTTT
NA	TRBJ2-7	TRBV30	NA	CAWSGGRREQYF	TGTGCCTGGAGTGGAGGGCGCCGCGAGCAGTACTTC